The 17 T cell receptor beta chains given below trace back to one sample, sequenced in a study of long-term antiretroviral therapy in people with HIV. Sequencing used immunoSEQ v3.0 at survey level. Sequencing used immunoSEQ multiplex PCR; TCRdb keeps in-frame clones, though not all of them. Of over 25,000 clones listed, about 94% are singletons. Sequenced material: unsorted PBMCs, taken 6.2 years after starting antiretroviral therapy. The receptors here all came from a man aged 40-49 years with HIV.

The chain recombines TRBV6-5 with TRBJ2-7, with 7 bases aligning to TRBD1. The CDR3 covers 15 residues. Germline V lookup: CDR1 MNHEY, CDR2 SVGAGI. J lost 1 base, V lost 0 bases, and 3 bases had no gene match. CDR3 amino acids: CASSYSGTASYEQYF. CDR3 DNA: TGTGCCAGCAGTTACTCCGGGACAGCTTCCTACGAGCAGTACTTC.

CDR3 region: CASSLYRGLSGNTIYF. CDR3 nucleotides: TGTGCCAGCAGCTTGTACAGGGGGCTGTCTGGAAACACCATATATTTT. The chain is built from TRBV5-7 and TRBJ1-3, with 9 nucleotides matching TRBD1. TRBV5-7 is recorded as an ORF, its role being uncertain. The CDR3 is 16 amino acids. Losses at the gene ends were 1 base for V and 1 base for J; bases not matched to a gene: 3.

CDR3 protein: CASSERQGPYEQYF. CDR3 DNA sequence: TGTGCCAGCAGCGAGAGACAGGGACCCTACGAGCAGTACTTC. The V gene is TRBV27, the J gene TRBJ2-7; 7 nucleotides line up with TRBD1. Germline assignment: CDR1 MNHEY and CDR2 SMNVEV (reference sequence). CDR3 length: 14 residues. Trimming took 6 bases from V and 2 from J; bases not matched to a gene: 7.

The J gene is TRBJ2-5, the V gene TRBV5-6; 12 nucleotides line up with TRBD2. Germline V gene sequence: CDR1 SGHDT, CDR2 YYEEEE. This CDR3 has 15 residues. V dropped 5 bases and J dropped 5; count of bases not matched to a gene: 7. Here the CDR3 DNA reads TGTGCCAGCAGTTATGGACTAGCGGGGCAGGAGACCCAGTACTTC. Translating gives CASSYGLAGQETQYF.

This chain links TRBV9 with TRBJ2-7, with 7 bases fitting TRBD1. Per the germline V gene, CDR1 is SGDLS and CDR2 is YYNGEE. Trimming cost V 4 bases and J 6 bases; bases outside gene matches: 13. CDR3 size: 15 residues. CDR3 in amino acids: CASSSGPGTVREQYF. As DNA, the CDR3 is TGTGCCAGCAGCTCCGGTCCCGGGACAGTGCGCGAGCAGTACTTC.

V gene TRBV19 combines with J gene TRBJ2-4; 7 bases fit TRBD1. CDR1 LNHDA and CDR2 SQIVND come from the germline V gene (reference sequence). This CDR3 is 16 amino acids long. The V gene end was trimmed by 3 bases and the J gene end by 0 bases; junction bases not matched to a gene: 5. The CDR3: CASSIQGVLAKNIQYF. For the CDR3, the DNA is TGTGCCAGTAGTATTCAGGGGGTACTAGCCAAAAACATTCAGTACTTC.

The chain combines TRBV6-6 with TRBJ2-3, with 10 bases identical to TRBD2. The CDR3 totals 15 residues. V shed 5 bases, J shed 6 bases, and the junction held 8 bases outside the gene matches. CDR1 is MNHNY, CDR2 SVGAGI, per germline (reference sequence). The CDR3 DNA follows: TGTGCCAGCAGTCTCGCTAGCGGGGGTGGTGATACGCAGTATTTT. Translated: CASSLASGGGDTQYF.

The V gene is TRBV30, the J gene TRBJ1-1; possible D gene TRBD1, 6 bases. Trimming pared 1 base from V and 1 base from J, leaving 10 bases between. CDR1 GTSNPN and CDR2 SVGIG come from the germline V gene (reference sequence). The CDR3 has 14 amino acids. As DNA, the CDR3 is TGTGCCTGGAGTGGGGGGGCCTCGAACACTGAAGCTTTCTTT. Translated, it gives CAWSGGASNTEAFF.

This clone was detected once. The V and J genes are TRBV2 and TRBJ2-7, with no clear D. The germline CDR1 and CDR2 sequences are SNHLY and FYNNEI. Trimming left V 7 bases short and J 7 bases short, with 14 bases between. This CDR3 has 12 amino acids. As DNA, the CDR3 is TGTGCCAGCACTGGCAGCTTATTTGAGCAGTACTTC. Protein sequence: CASTGSLFEQYF.

The chain is built from TRBV29-1 and TRBJ2-7; 8 nucleotides align to TRBD2. Germline V lookup: CDR1 SQVTM, CDR2 ANQGSEA. The CDR3 is 13 residues long. With 6 bases clipped from V and 7 bases from J, the junction kept 11 bases outside the gene matches. CDR3 in amino acids: CSVGGGPPLEQYF. CDR3 nucleotide sequence: TGCAGCGTCGGGGGGGGACCCCCTCTGGAGCAGTACTTC.

The V call is TRBV5-1, the J call TRBJ1-1; possible D gene TRBD1, 5 bases. The germline V gene has CDR1 SGHRS and CDR2 YFSETQ. This CDR3 region has 16 residues. V was shortened by 1 base and J by 0 bases, with 13 bases between the two germline ends. The CDR3 sequence is CASSLKGIGLNTEAFF. The CDR3 DNA reads as TGCGCCAGCAGCTTGAAGGGGATTGGATTGAACACTGAAGCTTTCTTT.

The chain recombines TRBV9 with TRBJ2-1; 12 bases fit TRBD2. Germline V lookup: CDR1 SGDLS, CDR2 YYNGEE. V gave up 3 bases and J gave up 4 bases; unmatched junction bases: 5. The CDR3 runs to 16 residues. The DNA for the CDR3 is TGTGCCAGCAGCGCGGGGACTAGCGGGCGGTACAATGAGCAGTTCTTC. As protein: CASSAGTSGRYNEQFF.

The chain recombines TRBV6-5 with TRBJ1-6, with 7 bases identical to TRBD1. The CDR3 is 14 residues long. Germline CDR1 and CDR2: MNHEY and SVGAGI. The V and J ends lost 4 bases and 9 bases, in that order; junction bases with no gene match: 6. The CDR3 bases are TGTGCCAGCAGTTCAGGGGGGCGCTCTTCACCCCTCCACTTT. Its translation: CASSSGGRSSPLHF.

The chain joins TRBV4-3 to TRBJ2-3, with 11 bases that match TRBD1. V lost 8 bases and J lost 4; bases outside the gene matches: 5. Germline CDR1 and CDR2: LGHNA and YSLEER. This CDR3 region has 14 residues. CDR3 nucleotides: TGCGCCAGCGGTCCGGGACAGGGGGCAGATACGCAGTATTTT. Translated: CASGPGQGADTQYF.

The genes are TRBV6-5 and TRBJ2-1, with unresolved D. The ends were cut back, 3 bases at V and 5 bases at J, with 5 bases in the middle. Germline V gives CDR1 MNHEY, CDR2 SVGAGI. The CDR3 runs to 12 residues. The CDR3 sequence: CASSYPNNEQFF. CDR3 nucleotide sequence: TGTGCCAGCAGTTATCCCAACAATGAGCAGTTCTTC.

The chain joins TRBV7-9 to TRBJ2-2; D ambiguous. CDR3 length: 14 residues. V was cut by 1 base and J by 1 base, with 4 bases left in between. Germline CDR1 SEHNR, CDR2 FQNEAQ (reference sequence). DNA of the CDR3: TGTGCCAGCAGCTTAGACATGAACACCGGGGAGCTGTTTTTT. Translated, it gives CASSLDMNTGELFF. Full variable domain (rest looked up from reference TRBV7-9 and TRBJ2-2): DTGVSQNPRHKITKRGQNVTFRCDPISEHNRLYWYRQTLGQGPEFLTYFQNEAQLEKSRLLSDRFSAERPKGSFSTLEIQRTEQGDSAMYLCASSLDMNTGELFFGEGSRLTVL.

The chain combines TRBV29-1 with TRBJ2-7; 8 positions match TRBD2. Germline lookup yields CDR1 SQVTM and CDR2 ANQGSEA. The V and J ends lost 5 bases and 4 bases, in that order; junction bases with no gene match: 4. CDR3 length: 12 amino acids. CDR3 sequence (DNA): TGCAGCGTTAGCCGGGGGGGGTACGAGCAGTACTTC. Its protein is CSVSRGGYEQYF.